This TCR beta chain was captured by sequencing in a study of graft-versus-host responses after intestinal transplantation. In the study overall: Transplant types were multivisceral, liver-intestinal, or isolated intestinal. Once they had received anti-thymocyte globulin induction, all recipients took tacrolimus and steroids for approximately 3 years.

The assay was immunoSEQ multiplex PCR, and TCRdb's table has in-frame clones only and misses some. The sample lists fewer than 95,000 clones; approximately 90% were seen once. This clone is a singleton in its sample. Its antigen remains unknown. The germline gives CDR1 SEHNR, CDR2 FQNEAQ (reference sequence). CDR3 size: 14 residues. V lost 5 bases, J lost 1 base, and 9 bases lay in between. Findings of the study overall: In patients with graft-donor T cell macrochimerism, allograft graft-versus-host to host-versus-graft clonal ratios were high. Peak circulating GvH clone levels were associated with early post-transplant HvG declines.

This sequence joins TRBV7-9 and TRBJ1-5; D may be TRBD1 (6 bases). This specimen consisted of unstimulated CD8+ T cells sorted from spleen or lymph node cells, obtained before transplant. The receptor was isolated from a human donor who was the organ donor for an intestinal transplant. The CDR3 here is CASSPGGSNQPQHF. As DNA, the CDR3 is TGTGCCAGCAGCCCGGGGGGCAGCAATCAGCCCCAGCATTTT.